This TCR beta chain was sequenced for a study of graft-versus-host responses after intestinal transplantation (dated by TCRdb to the early 2020s). In terms of the full investigation: The transplants that recipients got were multivisceral, liver-intestinal, or isolated intestinal. Every recipient was given anti-thymocyte globulin induction, followed by around three years of maintenance tacrolimus and steroids. After intestinal transplantation, graft-versus-host and host-versus-graft alloreactive T cell clones in the graft, circulation and bone marrow were tracked using bulk TCR-beta CDR3 sequencing. Alloreactive clones were identified by sequencing pre-transplant mixed lymphocyte reaction products and comparing them with unstimulated pre-transplant donor and recipient T cells. The cohort enrolled under 25 intestinal transplant recipients including one retransplant, and 3 patients lacking pretransplant specimens were excluded. A peak of at least 4% donor T cells among recipient peripheral blood mononuclear cells was the definition used for donor T cell macrochimerism. Rather than being sequenced by the commercial service, samples from a few later patients were sequenced in-house on an Illumina MiSeq and processed with MiXCR. Findings and caveats that apply to the study as a whole: In patients with donor T cell macrochimerism, the allografts had high GvH to HvG T cell clonal ratios. Early after transplant, peak levels of circulating GvH clones were found to be associated with declines in HvG clones. GvH clones were detected in recipient bone marrow, and some of these GvH clones were observed earlier in ileal mucosa or blood, consistent with an intestinal mucosal origin. Conclusions were limited by the relatively low number and heterogeneity of intestinal transplant patients.

Regarding this clone: Its antigen target is currently unknown. Base qualities were left out, and no much larger clone turns up one base away.

Libraries were made using the immunoSEQ multiplex PCR assay. For most patients, genomic DNA was isolated using the Qiagen DNeasy Blood and Tissue Kit and was shipped frozen to Adaptive Biotechnologies for TCR sequencing. High-throughput TCR-beta CDR3 sequencing of genomic DNA from most patients was performed by Adaptive Biotechnologies. In the authors' own workflow: Adaptive's ImmunoSEQ software supplied the TCR sequencing data for around 17 patients, while MiXCR and VDJtools were used to process a few other patients. To correct CD4 versus CD8 sorting errors, sequences present in both subsets at a frequency ratio below 5:1 were removed. Because the origin of CDR3 nucleotide sequences shared between donor and recipient could not be assigned, those sequences were removed. Alloreactive clones required at least 2-fold expansion over unstimulated cells and minimum CFSE-low frequency of 0.002% (template counts) or 0.001% (read counts). Clones were considered mappable if detected in sequenced pre-transplant spleen, lymph node, or MLR CFSE-low populations of the donor or recipient. Cumulative frequency of alloreactive clones was calculated as a percentage of all sequences weighted by copy number. This is the immuneACCESS table as TCRdb keeps it, with only in-frame sequences that have V and J called. A part of the clones is gone; compared with another copy, unresolved V genes explain less than half, and the rest is unexplained. D and trimming come from the DNA, and the V and J calls and clone size come from that table. Within this sample are roughly 100,000 clones, with 90% to 95% of them counted one time only. The top ten clones comprise 1% to 1.5% of the sample.

The time point label here, explained by the study, means: cells obtained before transplantation from donor or recipient. CD3+CD4+ and CD3+CD8+ populations were FACS-sorted from unstimulated pre-transplant donor and recipient cells taken from spleen or lymph nodes. The specimen was unstimulated CD8+ T cells sorted from spleen or lymph node cells, collected before intestinal transplant. The clonotype comes from a human donor who received an intestinal transplant.

The encoded CDR3 is CASSPPPGRQGTDTQYF. The bases are TGTGCCAGCAGCCCCCCCCCGGGACGACAGGGCACAGATACGCAGTATTTT. The V and J genes are TRBV9 and TRBJ2-3; TRBD1 could be the D gene, as 6 bases match. Trimming costs V 4 bases and J 1 base, and their ends lie 19 bases apart. Taken from the germline V gene, the CDR1 and CDR2 loops are SGDLS and YYNGEE. Taken from cysteine to phenylalanine, the CDR3 has 17 residues. Only the CDR3 part of the read is kept: 51 bases, read in frame from the first base.